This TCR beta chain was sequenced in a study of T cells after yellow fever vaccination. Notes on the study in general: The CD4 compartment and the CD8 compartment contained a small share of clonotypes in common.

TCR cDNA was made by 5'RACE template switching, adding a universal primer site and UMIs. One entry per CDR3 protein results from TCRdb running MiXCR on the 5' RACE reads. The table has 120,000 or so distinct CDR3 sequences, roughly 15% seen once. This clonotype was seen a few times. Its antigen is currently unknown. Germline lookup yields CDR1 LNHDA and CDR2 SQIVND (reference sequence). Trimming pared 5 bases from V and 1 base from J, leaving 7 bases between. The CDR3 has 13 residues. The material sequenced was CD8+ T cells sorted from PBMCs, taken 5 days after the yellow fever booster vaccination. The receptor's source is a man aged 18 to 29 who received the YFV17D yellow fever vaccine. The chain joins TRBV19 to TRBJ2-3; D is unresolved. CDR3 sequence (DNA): TGTGCCAGTAGTGCAGGAGGCACAGATACGCAGTATTTT. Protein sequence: CASSAGGTDTQYF. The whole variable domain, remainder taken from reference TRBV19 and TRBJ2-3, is DGGITQSPKYLFRKEGQNVTLSCEQNLNHDAMYWYRQDPGQGLRLIYYSQIVNDFQKGDIAEGYSVSREKKESFPLTVTSAQKNPTAFYLCASSAGGTDTQYFGPGTRLTVL.